The clone carrying this T cell receptor (beta chain) was observed a handful of times. Antigen: not known. This specimen comes from a study of T-cell memory formation after mild COVID-19. Overall study findings and caveats: Of the contracting clones, CD4+ ones lay mainly in CM and EM, and CD8+ ones in EMRA.

The germline V gene has CDR1 KGHSH and CDR2 LQKENI. V was pared by 2 bases and J by 4 bases, with 7 bases of the junction left unmatched. CDR3 length: 16 amino acids. TCRdb recomputed calls from the 5' RACE reads with MiXCR, one row per CDR3 protein. The sample has more than 300,000 distinct CDR3 sequences, roughly 13% seen once. The sequencing sample was made of PBMCs or a T cell subset sorted from them (not recorded which). This chain links TRBV18 with TRBJ2-1; 8 bases agree with TRBD2. The source of this sequence is a man between 18 and 35 years old who had mild COVID-19 (a few samples of this study predate the infection). Cell type and time point are not known. DNA of the CDR3: TGTGCCAGCTCACCAGGACGCGGGGGGAGGTACAATGAGCAGTTCTTC. Amino acids: CASSPGRGGRYNEQFF.